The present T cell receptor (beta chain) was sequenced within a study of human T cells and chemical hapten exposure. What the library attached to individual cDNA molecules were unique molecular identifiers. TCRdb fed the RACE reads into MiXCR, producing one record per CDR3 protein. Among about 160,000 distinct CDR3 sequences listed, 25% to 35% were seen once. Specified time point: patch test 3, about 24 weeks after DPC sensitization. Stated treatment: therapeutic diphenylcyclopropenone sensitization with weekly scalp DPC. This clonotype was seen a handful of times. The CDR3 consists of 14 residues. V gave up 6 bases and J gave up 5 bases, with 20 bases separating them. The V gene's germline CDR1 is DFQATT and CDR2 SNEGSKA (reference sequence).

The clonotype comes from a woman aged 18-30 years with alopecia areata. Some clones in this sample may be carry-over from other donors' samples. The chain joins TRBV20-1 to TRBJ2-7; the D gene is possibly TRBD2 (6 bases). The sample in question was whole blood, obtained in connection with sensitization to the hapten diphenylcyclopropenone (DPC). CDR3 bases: TGCAGTGCGGGTACCGGGACTCCCCCTAACGAGCAGTACTTC. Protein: CSAGTGTPPNEQYF.